The 30 T cell receptor beta chains given below trace back to one sample, sequenced in a study of Ad26.COV2.S vaccination and SARS-CoV-2 variants. Specified treatment: 15 to 20 received Ad26.COV2.S at low or high dose, single or two shots; about 5 received placebo; per-sample allocation not given. Sampling took place 63 days after the first vaccine or placebo injection. Using immunoSEQ multiplex PCR, the repertoire was profiled, and TCRdb retains in-frame clones only, with some absent. The sample holds approximately 240,000 clones, around nine tenths seen once. The sample consisted of peripheral blood, taken in a trial of Ad26.COV2.S vaccine versus placebo. Receptors were obtained from a person aged 18-65 years who received the Ad26.COV2.S COVID-19 vaccine or a placebo.

J is TRBJ2-7 and V is TRBV7-2, with D perhaps TRBD1 or TRBD2 (6 bases each). The V end lost 0 bases, the J end lost 7 bases, and 16 bases lay between the germline ends. This CDR3 has 15 residues. Germline lookup yields CDR1 SGHTA and CDR2 FQGNSA. In DNA, the CDR3 is TGTGCCAGCAGCTTAGCGTCAAGGGGGGCTGGGGAGCAGTACTTC. It yields the protein CASSLASRGAGEQYF.

V usage is TRBV7-2 and J usage is TRBJ2-3; D is possibly TRBD1 or TRBD2 (5 bases each). Trimming took off 3 bases at V and 6 bases at J, with 10 bases between the two ends. This CDR3 is 13 amino acids long. CDR1 and CDR2 from the germline V gene are SGHTA and FQGNSA. CDR3 in amino acids: CASSLGVGDTQYF. CDR3 sequence (DNA): TGTGCCAGCAGCTTGGGGGTCGGGGATACGCAGTATTTT.

This clone showed up just once. The CDR3 DNA reads TGTGCCACCAGTGATTTGAGGGGTGGGAAACTGTTTTTT. This translates into CATSDLRGGKLFF. V gene TRBV24-1 combines with J gene TRBJ1-4; the D gene is possibly TRBD1 (5 bases). Germline CDR1 and CDR2: KGHDR and SFDVKD. Trimming took 0 bases from V and 11 from J, leaving 9 bases between them. The CDR3 spans 13 residues.

To note about this clone: The identical CDR3 is also encoded by other nucleotide sequences in the sample. The CDR3 protein is CASSPPTGGQETQYF. The CDR3 nucleotides are TGTGCCAGCTCACCACCGACAGGGGGCCAAGAGACCCAGTACTTC. The chain uses TRBV18 and TRBJ2-5, with 9 nucleotides matching TRBD1. Germline V gene sequence: CDR1 KGHSH, CDR2 LQKENI. Trimming cost V 0 bases and J 1 base; bases outside gene matches: 0. The length of the CDR3 is 15 residues.

The chain carries TRBV11-1 and TRBJ2-7; no clear D. The germline V gene encodes CDR1 SGHAT and CDR2 FQDESV (reference sequence). There are 14 residues in the CDR3. V shed 4 bases and J shed 5 bases, with 15 bases lying between them. The DNA for the CDR3 is TGTGCCAGCAGCTCACAGCCCCAAGCCCACGAGCAGTACTTC. This codes for CASSSQPQAHEQYF.

The chain employs TRBV18 and TRBJ1-1; maybe TRBD1 (5 bases). The CDR3 is 16 residues long. Germline V gives CDR1 KGHSH, CDR2 LQKENI. Trimming removed 6 bases at V and 6 bases at J, with 23 bases between. The CDR3 spells CASSPPGGVVGSEAFF. The CDR3 nucleotides are TGTGCCAGCTCCCCCCCCGGGGGGGTGGTTGGGTCTGAAGCTTTCTTT.

The gene calls are TRBV13 and TRBJ2-7; 7 positions match TRBD1. Per the germline V gene, CDR1 is PRHDT and CDR2 is FYEKMQ (reference sequence). The CDR3 covers 14 residues. Trimming took 6 bases from V and 2 from J; bases not matched to a gene: 7. As DNA, the CDR3 is TGTGCCAGCAGTTTGACGACAGGGACCTACGAGCAGTACTTC. Amino acid sequence: CASSLTTGTYEQYF.

This clone was recorded many times. This sequence joins TRBV7-9 and TRBJ2-7; 12 nucleotides match TRBD1. CDR1 is SEHNR and CDR2 is FQNEAQ in the germline V gene (reference sequence). V shed 5 bases, J shed 7 bases, and the junction held 9 bases outside the gene matches. The CDR3 has 15 amino acids. The CDR3 reads CASSHAGQGAGEQYF. The CDR3 DNA is TGTGCCAGCAGCCACGCGGGACAGGGGGCGGGAGAGCAGTACTTC.

This clone was seen a single time. The V gene is TRBV24-1, the J gene TRBJ1-2; 9 positions match TRBD1. Germline-derived CDR1 and CDR2 are KGHDR and SFDVKD. The CDR3 loop spans 15 amino acids. Losses at the gene ends were 5 bases for V and 7 bases for J; bases not matched to a gene: 10. CDR3 in amino acids: CATSGFTGGEGGYTF. CDR3 nucleotides: TGTGCCACCAGTGGCTTCACAGGGGGCGAAGGTGGCTACACCTTC.

This chain connects TRBV7-2 to TRBJ1-2; D remains ambiguous. Germline V CDR1 and CDR2: SGHTA, FQGNSA. V dropped 3 bases and J dropped 4 bases, with 15 bases sitting between them. The CDR3 consists of 15 residues. For the CDR3, the DNA is TGTGCCAGCAGCTTGGTCCACGGGTCCACCTATGGCTACACCTTC. This gives the protein CASSLVHGSTYGYTF.

V is TRBV6-5 and J is TRBJ2-5; tentative D call: TRBD1 (6 bases). Per the germline V gene, CDR1 is MNHEY and CDR2 is SVGAGI. The CDR3 sequence is 13 residues long. Trimming stripped 6 bases from V and 1 base from J, with 9 bases between. The CDR3 sequence is CASRRQAQETQYF. CDR3 DNA sequence: TGTGCCAGCAGAAGACAGGCCCAAGAGACCCAGTACTTC.

J is TRBJ1-4 and V is TRBV18, with a weak D call TRBD1 (5 bases). The germline V gene encodes CDR1 KGHSH and CDR2 LQKENI. The CDR3 contains 13 residues. Trimming removed 1 base from V and 8 bases from J, with 8 bases in between. In DNA, the CDR3 is TGTGCCAGCTCACCACTACAGGAAGAAAAACTGTTTTTT. Its protein product is CASSPLQEEKLFF.

This clone was seen once. The CDR3, as DNA: TGTGCCAGCAGCTTGGACAGGCCGGTGGAAGCTTTCTTT. This gives the protein CASSLDRPVEAFF. The chain couples TRBV5-4 to TRBJ1-1, with D possibly TRBD1 on 5 matching bases. Trimming left V 0 bases short and J 8 bases short, with 11 bases between. CDR1 and CDR2 from the germline V gene are SGHNT and YYREEE (reference sequence). The CDR3 has 13 residues.

The V and J genes are TRBV10-3 and TRBJ2-1, with D maybe TRBD1 (6 bases). CDR3 size: 14 residues. V was cut by 4 bases and J by 9 bases, with 16 bases left in between. The germline V gene encodes CDR1 ENHRY and CDR2 SYGVKD. The CDR3 region is CAISGGPPIGEQFF. Here the CDR3 DNA reads TGTGCCATCAGTGGGGGGCCCCCAATCGGTGAGCAGTTCTTC.

To note about this clone: A read error may produce the germline difference seen at one junction end. The chain recombines TRBV7-3 with TRBJ2-7; 9 nucleotides match TRBD1. This CDR3 contains 12 residues. CDR1 is SGHTA, CDR2 FQGTGA, per germline. As DNA, the CDR3 is TGTGCCAGCAGCCAGGGACAGGGACTACCCCACTTC. Its protein is CASSQGQGLPHF.

CDR3 region: CASSLGDRTNSPLHF. In nucleotides, the CDR3 is TGTGCCAGCAGCTTGGGGGACAGGACGAATTCACCCCTCCACTTT. The genes are TRBV5-8 and TRBJ1-6; 8 nucleotides match TRBD1. Germline values: CDR1 SGHTS, CDR2 YDEGEE. The V gene end was trimmed by 0 bases and the J gene end by 7 bases; junction bases not matched to a gene: 3. The CDR3 sequence is 15 residues long.

This clone was counted a single time. The V gene is TRBV15, the J gene TRBJ1-4; the D gene is possibly TRBD1 (6 bases). Germline CDR1 is LNHNV and CDR2 is YYDKDF (reference sequence). The CDR3 length is 16 residues. V was pared by 0 bases and J by 5 bases, with 13 bases between. In DNA form, the CDR3 reads TGTGCCACCAGCAGAGAGGGGGGCTTGGCGAATGAAAAACTGTTTTTT. Translating it yields CATSREGGLANEKLFF.

The J gene is TRBJ2-7, the V gene TRBV10-3; possible D gene TRBD2, 6 bases. Trimming cost V 5 bases and J 1 base, with 12 bases left between them. Germline assignment: CDR1 ENHRY and CDR2 SYGVKD. This CDR3 has 14 residues. CDR3 loop: CAISRAGRSYEQYF. The CDR3 DNA reads as TGTGCCATCAGTCGGGCGGGGAGGTCCTACGAGCAGTACTTC.

V usage is TRBV2 and J usage is TRBJ2-2; D might be TRBD2 (7 bases). Germline V CDR1 and CDR2: SNHLY, FYNNEI. The CDR3 is 14 residues long. V was trimmed by 7 bases and J by 7 bases, leaving 16 bases between them. The CDR3 DNA follows: TGTGCCAGCAAGGGGGGGCTAGAGGACGGGGAGCTGTTTTTT. Translated: CASKGGLEDGELFF.

The V and J genes are TRBV28 and TRBJ2-7, with 12 nucleotides matching TRBD1. The junction had 6 bases not matched to a gene; V was cut back by 3 bases and J by 6 bases. Germline CDR1 is MDHEN and CDR2 is SYDVKM. This CDR3 spans 15 amino acids. The CDR3 DNA sequence: TGTGCCAGCAGTTTTCCGGGACAGGGGGCGTCCGAGCAGTACTTC. This sequence encodes CASSFPGQGASEQYF.

The chain is built from TRBV28 and TRBJ2-5; weak D call: TRBD1 (5 bases). The CDR3 spans 12 residues. From germline, CDR1 is MDHEN and CDR2 SYDVKM. Trimming pared 6 bases from V and 2 bases from J, leaving 7 bases between. The CDR3 reads CASSQGQETQYF. In nucleotides, the CDR3 is TGTGCCAGCAGCCAGGGTCAAGAGACCCAGTACTTC.

This chain links TRBV27 with TRBJ2-7; D perhaps matches TRBD2 (6 bases). CDR1 and CDR2 (germline): MNHEY, SMNVEV (reference sequence). V shed 4 bases and J shed 2 bases, with 18 bases lying between them. The CDR3 is 16 residues long. The CDR3 DNA reads TGTGCCAGCAGTTCTCGGGGAGGTATTGGCCCCTACGAGCAGTACTTC. Amino acids: CASSSRGGIGPYEQYF.

This clone has only a few counts. This chain links TRBV4-2 with TRBJ2-5, with no clear D. The germline CDR1 and CDR2 sequences are LGHNA and YNFKEQ. CDR3 length equals 14 residues. Trimming pared 0 bases from V and 3 bases from J, leaving 8 bases between. Here the CDR3 reads CASSQEAGKETQYF. CDR3 coding DNA: TGTGCCAGCAGCCAAGAAGCTGGCAAAGAGACCCAGTACTTC.

This clone was seen a few times. The chain carries TRBV7-2 and TRBJ2-3; 11 bases line up with TRBD2. The CDR3 sequence is 15 residues long. The V segment lost 2 bases and the J segment 5 bases; nucleotides outside the gene matches: 3. Germline assignment: CDR1 SGHTA and CDR2 FQGNSA. The CDR3: CASSLTSGSIDTQYF. The CDR3 bases are TGTGCCAGCAGCTTAACTAGCGGGAGTATAGATACGCAGTATTTT. Drawing the rest from reference TRBV7-2 and TRBJ2-3, the complete variable domain is GAGVSQSPSNKVTEKGKDVELRCDPISGHTALYWYRQSLGQGLEFLIYFQGNSAPDKSGLPSDRFSAERTGGSVSTLTIQRTQQEDSAVYLCASSLTSGSIDTQYFGPGTRLTVL.

The J gene is TRBJ2-1, the V gene TRBV19, with no clear D. This CDR3 is built from 12 residues. V was cut by 7 bases and J by 6 bases, with 10 bases left in between. Germline CDR1 reads LNHDA; CDR2 reads SQIVND (reference sequence). CDR3 region: CASTGVFNEQFF. The CDR3 DNA is TGTGCCAGTACTGGGGTGTTCAATGAGCAGTTCTTC.

V usage is TRBV6-5 and J usage is TRBJ1-2; 12 bases agree with TRBD1. Trimming removed 7 bases from V and 6 bases from J; junction bases left unmatched: 9. CDR3 size: 15 residues. CDR1 and CDR2 (germline): MNHEY, SVGAGI. The CDR3 spells CASILIRDRGHGYTF. The CDR3 coding sequence is TGTGCCAGCATCCTGATCCGGGACAGGGGGCATGGCTACACCTTC.

The CDR3 sequence is CASRPASSSYNEQFF. The CDR3 DNA reads TGTGCCAGTAGGCCCGCATCGAGCTCCTACAATGAGCAGTTCTTC. The chain is built from TRBV19 and TRBJ2-1; no clear D gene. Germline assignment: CDR1 LNHDA and CDR2 SQIVND (reference sequence). V lost 6 bases and J 0 bases, leaving 12 bases between the germline ends. The CDR3 consists of 15 residues.

J is TRBJ2-7 and V is TRBV11-2, with 8 bases lining up with TRBD2. The CDR3 is 16 amino acids. Germline-derived CDR1 and CDR2 are SGHAT and FQNNGV. V trimming: 3 bases; J trimming: 2 bases; junction bases outside the gene matches: 9. DNA for the CDR3: TGTGCCAGCAGCTTTATCGCTAGCGGGCCTGCCTACGAGCAGTACTTC. Translated: CASSFIASGPAYEQYF.

The CDR3 sequence is CASSSLTGAITDTQYF. The CDR3 DNA sequence: TGTGCCAGCAGCTCGCTAACAGGGGCTATCACAGATACGCAGTATTTT. The gene calls are TRBV7-6 and TRBJ2-3; TRBD1 matches 7 bases. There are 16 residues in the CDR3. CDR1 and CDR2 (germline): SGHVS, FNYEAQ. Losses at the gene ends were 4 bases for V and 2 bases for J; bases not matched to a gene: 9.

This chain links TRBV7-9 with TRBJ2-1, with TRBD2 matching over 9 bases. The CDR3 is 16 amino acids. Germline V gene sequence: CDR1 SEHNR, CDR2 FQNEAQ (reference sequence). The trim removed 1 base at V and 1 base at J, leaving 2 bases unmatched. CDR3 bases: TGTGCCAGCAGCTTAGGGCTAGCGGGGTCCTACAATGAGCAGTTCTTC. Its protein is CASSLGLAGSYNEQFF. The complete variable domain, with remaining parts taken from reference TRBV7-9 and TRBJ2-1, reads DTGVSQNPRHKITKRGQNVTFRCDPISEHNRLYWYRQTLGQGPEFLTYFQNEAQLEKSRLLSDRFSAERPKGSFSTLEIQRTEQGDSAMYLCASSLGLAGSYNEQFFGPGTRLTVL.